This TCR beta chain was sequenced in a study of blood T cell repertoires in COVID-19. The CDR3 has 13 residues. Germline-derived CDR1 and CDR2 are GTSNPN and SVGIG (reference sequence). The V end was cut by 5 bases, the J end by 3 bases, with 11 bases between. Participants, about 18 to 100 years old, spanned under 25 US areas. Participants were placed into cohorts based on the clinical history they reported. Profiled with immunoSEQ multiplex PCR; TCRdb holds only in-frame clones, not every one. The sample consists of around 170,000 clones, approximately 80% of them appearing once. This chain joins TRBV30 and TRBJ1-5, with D tentatively TRBD1 (5 bases). Sequencing was done on a sample of PBMCs or T cells enriched from blood (not recorded which). The clonotype comes from a man in his forties or fifties who had recovered from COVID-19. The CDR3 nucleotides are TGTGCCTGGGGCGCTGGGGCCAATCAGCCCCAGCATTTT. This encodes CAWGAGANQPQHF.